These 13 T cell receptor beta chains share one sample of origin, sequenced in a study of identical twins. One entry per CDR3 protein, called by TCRdb with MiXCR from the 5' RACE reads. This sample has 420,000 or so distinct CDR3 sequences, with under 20% found just once. Sequencing was carried out using naive T cells sorted from blood. The receptors stem from a man between 50 and 59 years old in good health.

The V call is TRBV5-1, the J call TRBJ2-7, with D unresolved. Trimming took off 0 bases at V and 0 bases at J, with 13 bases between the two ends. The CDR3 loop spans 16 amino acids. Germline CDR1 reads SGHRS; CDR2 reads YFSETQ. The CDR3 coding sequence is TGCGCCAGCAGCTTGGCCCCGGACGCAAGCTCCTACGAGCAGTACTTC. Its translation is CASSLAPDASSYEQYF.

The chain joins TRBV5-1 to TRBJ2-7; possibly TRBD1 for D (5 bases). Germline V CDR1 and CDR2: SGHRS, YFSETQ. This CDR3 has 16 amino acids. The ends were cut back, 0 bases at V and 5 bases at J, with 18 bases in the middle. The CDR3 loop is CASSLVGPEIAHEQYF. The CDR3 coding sequence is TGCGCCAGCAGCTTGGTGGGGCCGGAGATCGCCCACGAGCAGTACTTC. The full variable domain, its missing parts supplied by reference TRBV5-1 and TRBJ2-7, is KAGVTQTPRYLIKTRGQQVTLSCSPISGHRSVSWYQQTPGQGLQFLFEYFSETQRNKGNFPGRFSGRQFSNSRSEMNVSTLELGDSALYLCASSLVGPEIAHEQYFGPGTRLTVT.

The chain has TRBV7-9 and TRBJ2-7, with D possibly being TRBD1 (6 bases). From germline, CDR1 is SEHNR and CDR2 FQNEAQ (reference sequence). The ends were cut back, 8 bases at V and 4 bases at J, with 15 bases in the middle. The CDR3 runs 13 residues. Here the CDR3 reads CASGTGTLYEQYF. CDR3 nucleotides: TGTGCCAGCGGAACAGGGACACTTTACGAGCAGTACTTC.

J is TRBJ2-7 and V is TRBV3-1; D is unresolved. V was cut by 3 bases and J by 4 bases, with 10 bases left in between. The CDR3 is 13 amino acids. Per germline, CDR1 LGHDT and CDR2 YNNKEL (reference sequence). This chain's CDR3 is CASSHSTGYEQYF. CDR3 nucleotide sequence: TGTGCCAGCAGCCATTCTACCGGGTACGAGCAGTACTTC.

This clonotype occurred a few times. The chain is built from TRBV20-1 and TRBJ2-4; the match to TRBD2 covers 7 bases. The CDR3 is made up of 15 amino acids. With 1 base clipped from V and 5 bases from J, the junction kept 8 bases outside the gene matches. Germline CDR1 is DFQATT and CDR2 is SNEGSKA (reference sequence). CDR3 protein: CSARVGGSGENIQYF. CDR3 nucleotides: TGCAGTGCTAGAGTCGGCGGCAGCGGGGAAAACATTCAGTACTTC.

The J gene is TRBJ2-7, the V gene TRBV12-3 or TRBV12-4; the match to TRBD1 covers 8 bases. The CDR3 is 14 residues long. J gave up 0 bases and V 5 bases, and 3 bases lay outside the gene matches. In nucleotides, the CDR3 is TGTGCCAGCAGTCGGACAGGGATCTCCTACGAGCAGTACTTC. This gives the protein CASSRTGISYEQYF.

This clonotype appeared many times. The chain joins TRBV4-1 to TRBJ2-3; 10 positions agree with TRBD2. There are 18 residues in the CDR3. V shed 4 bases, J shed 2 bases, and the junction held 12 bases outside the gene matches. Germline-derived CDR1 and CDR2 are MGHRA and YSYEKL. The CDR3 DNA follows: TGCGCCAGCAGCCGAGGCCAAGCGGGGGGGCCCCCCACAGATACGCAGTATTTT. This codes for CASSRGQAGGPPTDTQYF.

This clonotype was observed many times. V usage is TRBV28 and J usage is TRBJ2-1; D is possibly TRBD1 (6 bases). V lost 5 bases and J 4 bases, leaving 12 bases between the germline ends. Germline V gives CDR1 MDHEN, CDR2 SYDVKM. The CDR3 covers 14 residues. Written as DNA, the CDR3 is TGTGCCAGCAGTCCAGGGGTTTCGTACAATGAGCAGTTCTTC. It yields the protein CASSPGVSYNEQFF. Drawing the rest from reference TRBV28 and TRBJ2-1, the complete variable domain is DVKVTQSSRYLVKRTGEKVFLECVQDMDHENMFWYRQDPGLGLRLIYFSYDVKMKEKGDIPEGYSVSREKKERFSLILESASTNQTSMYLCASSPGVSYNEQFFGPGTRLTVL.

This clonotype appeared a few times. The chain employs TRBV5-1 and TRBJ2-1, with D unresolved. The V end lost 0 bases, the J end lost 10 bases, and 14 bases lay between the germline ends. The germline V gene has CDR1 SGHRS and CDR2 YFSETQ. The CDR3 extends over 14 amino acids. The chain's CDR3 is CASSLELTGREQFF. CDR3 DNA: TGCGCCAGCAGCTTGGAACTAACGGGCCGAGAGCAGTTCTTC. Filled out from reference TRBV5-1 and TRBJ2-1, the complete variable domain reads KAGVTQTPRYLIKTRGQQVTLSCSPISGHRSVSWYQQTPGQGLQFLFEYFSETQRNKGNFPGRFSGRQFSNSRSEMNVSTLELGDSALYLCASSLELTGREQFFGPGTRLTVL.

The chain is built from TRBV30 and TRBJ1-6; the D gene is possibly TRBD1 (5 bases). The CDR3 totals 15 residues. The V gene lost 3 bases and the J gene lost 9 bases, with 18 bases spanning the gap. The germline V gene has CDR1 GTSNPN and CDR2 SVGIG (reference sequence). Here the CDR3 DNA reads TGTGCCTGGAGCTGGGACGTCGGGGGTGGTTCACCCCTCCACTTT. This sequence encodes CAWSWDVGGGSPLHF.

This clonotype showed up just a few times. The rearrangement joins TRBV9 to TRBJ2-7; 9 bases are shared with TRBD2. Germline V gene lookup returns CDR1 SGDLS and CDR2 YYNGEE. The CDR3 extends over 15 amino acids. Trimming cost V 2 bases and J 4 bases; bases outside gene matches: 7. DNA for the CDR3: TGTGCCAGCAGCGTCAGCGGGGGGCCTGAATACGAGCAGTACTTC. Protein: CASSVSGGPEYEQYF.

In this sample, this clonotype turned up a few times. The chain combines TRBV10-3 with TRBJ2-6; weak D call: TRBD2 (6 bases). The V end lost 7 bases, the J end lost 0 bases, and 7 bases lay between the germline ends. The germline CDR1 and CDR2 sequences are ENHRY and SYGVKD. The CDR3 spans 14 residues. The CDR3 protein is CAITGDSGANVLTF. CDR3 nucleotides: TGTGCCATCACGGGGGACTCTGGGGCCAACGTCCTGACTTTC.

This clonotype was observed a handful of times. The chain combines TRBV5-1 with TRBJ2-3; 9 nucleotides match TRBD2. There are 14 residues in the CDR3. Germline CDR1 reads SGHRS; CDR2 reads YFSETQ. Losses at the gene ends were 4 bases for V and 4 bases for J; bases not matched to a gene: 4. The CDR3 DNA reads TGCGCCAGCAGCCAGGGACTAGCCGCAGATACGCAGTATTTT. It codes for CASSQGLAADTQYF. The whole variable domain, filled in from reference TRBV5-1 and TRBJ2-3, reads KAGVTQTPRYLIKTRGQQVTLSCSPISGHRSVSWYQQTPGQGLQFLFEYFSETQRNKGNFPGRFSGRQFSNSRSEMNVSTLELGDSALYLCASSQGLAADTQYFGPGTRLTVL.